This T cell receptor (beta chain) was sequenced during a study of response to subunit inactivated influenza vaccine. Study observations and caveats: New T cells are recruited in small numbers by each seasonal influenza vaccination, according to the authors' suggestion.

TCRdb reprocessed the RT-PCR reads via MiXCR and lists one record per CDR3 protein. Seen here are 290,000 or so distinct CDR3 sequences, approximately 23% observed once, and the top ten hold about 9.4%. Trimming cost V 3 bases and J 3 bases, with 22 bases left between them. The CDR3 sequence is 18 residues long. On this clonotype: The antigen is unknown.

The sequence came from a man between 50 and 75 years old who received an inactivated influenza vaccine. The sequenced sample was PBMCs from blood, obtained 21 months after vaccination. This chain joins TRBV12-3 or TRBV12-4 and TRBJ2-3; tentatively, D is TRBD1 (5 bases). The CDR3 coding sequence is TGTGCCAGCAGTTTTACCGGAACAGGCCTGATGGGTACAGATACGCAGTATTTT. Amino acid sequence: CASSFTGTGLMGTDTQYF.